The T cell receptor beta chain under discussion was sequenced for a study of graft-versus-host responses after intestinal transplantation. About the research overall: Transplants given to recipients were multivisceral, liver-intestinal, or isolated intestinal.

Germline V gene lookup returns CDR1 SGHNT and CDR2 YENEEA. Trimming took 5 bases from V and 3 from J; bases not matched to a gene: 2. The CDR3 runs to 13 residues. The repertoire was sequenced with immunoSEQ multiplex PCR; TCRdb's copy has only in-frame clones and lacks some. This sample has about 45,000 clones, with about 91% found just once. This clone came up once. The material sequenced was PBMCs, taken 524 days after transplant. The rearrangement links TRBV11-3 to TRBJ2-7; 9 bases are shared with TRBD1. This clonotype originated in a human patient who received an intestinal transplant, so some T cells may come from the graft donor. Here the CDR3 reads CASSRQGVYEQYF. CDR3 nucleotides: TGTGCCAGCAGCCGACAGGGGGTCTACGAGCAGTACTTC.